This is a list of T cell receptor beta chains from one sample in a study of blood T cell repertoires in COVID-19. TCRdb keeps only in-frame clones here, not all; method: immunoSEQ multiplex PCR. Among roughly 290,000 clones listed, 87% were seen once. Sequencing input: PBMCs or T cells enriched from blood (not recorded which). The receptors were gathered from a woman aged 40-49 years who had recovered from COVID-19. The CDR3 runs from the conserved cysteine through the conserved F or W.

v_call: TRBV7-2
cdr3_aa: CASSSQGDRGNTIYF

v_call: TRBV6-2/TRBV6-3
cdr3_aa: CASSLTGENNQPQHF

v_call: TRBV19
cdr3_aa: CASSIRGSSNQPQHF

v_call: TRBV18
cdr3_aa: CASSPISGFSGANVLTF

v_call: TRBV19
cdr3_aa: CASSIARGTVYNEQFF

v_call: TRBV3-1/TRBV3-2
cdr3_aa: CASSQEPGFGYTF

v_call: TRBV29-1
cdr3_aa: CSVVRGSDTQYF

v_call: TRBV30
cdr3_aa: CAWSSPGHTNEKLFF

v_call: TRBV27
cdr3_aa: CAILTEHEQFF

v_call: TRBV28
cdr3_aa: CASSLAPDGSYGYTF

v_call: TRBV28
cdr3_aa: CASSPPPATGGYEQYF

v_call: TRBV6-2/TRBV6-3
cdr3_aa: CASSWGTGRDQPQHF

v_call: TRBV7-2
cdr3_aa: CASSPMGYRGNQPQHF

v_call: TRBV28
cdr3_aa: CASSPAAGGGNEQFF

v_call: TRBV30
cdr3_aa: CAWSYRESTDTQYF

v_call: TRBV11-2
cdr3_aa: CASSLGPAASGYEQYF